This entry features one T cell receptor (beta chain) sequence. Other nucleotide sequences in the sample specify the same CDR3. Germline CDR1 LNHDA, CDR2 SQIVND (reference sequence). This CDR3 region has 13 residues. J lost 4 bases, V lost 4 bases, and 3 bases had no gene match. Sequencing used immunoSEQ multiplex PCR; TCRdb keeps in-frame clones, though not all of them. The table lists 300,000 to 400,000 clones, about 88% of them singletons, with roughly 1% in the top ten. This sample was included in a study of blood T cell repertoires in COVID-19. The TCR comes from a woman in her 30s who had recovered from COVID-19. The rearrangement uses TRBV19 and TRBJ2-7, with TRBD1 matching 8 bases. Input material: PBMCs or T cells enriched from blood (not recorded which). CDR3 protein: CASSTDRAYEQYF. In DNA form, the CDR3 reads TGTGCCAGTAGTACGGACAGGGCTTACGAGCAGTACTTC.